A single sample gave rise to the 28 T cell receptor beta chains below, sequenced in a study of beta chain features in type 1 diabetes. TCRB transcripts that were expressed got sequenced, as all of the isolated RNA had been reverse transcribed. The table came from immunoSEQ multiplex PCR; TCRdb's copy has only in-frame clones and leaves some out. The repertoire holds 140,000 to 150,000 clones, with 48% as singletons. The sequenced sample consisted of Tregs from blood. The receptors stem from a man between 18 and 35 years old in good health.

This clone turned up a few times. V usage is TRBV7-2 and J usage is TRBJ2-2, with 10 positions matching TRBD2. Germline V gives CDR1 SGHTA, CDR2 FQGNSA. V shed 5 bases and J 1 base; nucleotides not matched to a gene: 4. This CDR3 contains 16 residues. CDR3 bases: TGTGCCAGCAGCCCCGGACTAGCGGTGAACACCGGGGAGCTGTTTTTT. Encoded protein: CASSPGLAVNTGELFF.

The chain joins TRBV29-1 to TRBJ1-1, with D maybe TRBD1 (5 bases). V lost 5 bases and J 0 bases, leaving 13 bases between the germline ends. The germline V gene has CDR1 SQVTM and CDR2 ANQGSEA. This CDR3 is 14 amino acids long. The CDR3 region is CSVSGRIMNTEAFF. CDR3 in DNA: TGCAGCGTTTCAGGGAGGATAATGAACACTGAAGCTTTCTTT.

This clone was seen a handful of times. The chain joins TRBV18 to TRBJ2-2; tentative D call: TRBD1 (5 bases). The V gene lost 0 bases and the J gene lost 5 bases, with 13 bases spanning the gap. This CDR3 region has 16 residues. Germline V gene lookup returns CDR1 KGHSH and CDR2 LQKENI. The CDR3 sequence: CASSPPASGLTGELFF. CDR3 sequence (DNA): TGTGCCAGCTCACCACCGGCTTCAGGGCTAACCGGGGAGCTGTTTTTT.

CDR3 loop: CAWSPVSYEQYF. CDR3 in DNA: TGTGCCTGGAGTCCCGTCTCCTACGAGCAGTACTTC. The chain combines TRBV30 with TRBJ2-7, with D uncertain. CDR1 GTSNPN and CDR2 SVGIG come from the germline V gene (reference sequence). V shed 2 bases and J shed 0 bases, with 5 bases lying between them. This CDR3 comprises 12 residues.

The CDR3: CASSLASRPGYTF. The CDR3 DNA is TGTGCCAGCAGCTTGGCCTCTCGTCCGGGCTACACCTTC. V is TRBV5-4 and J is TRBJ1-2; D gene unclear. Germline assignment: CDR1 SGHNT and CDR2 YYREEE (reference sequence). The CDR3 loop spans 13 amino acids. The V and J ends lost 0 bases and 8 bases respectively, with 11 bases between them.

This clone has only a few counts. The chain employs TRBV28 and TRBJ2-1; no clear D gene. CDR3 length: 12 residues. CDR1 MDHEN and CDR2 SYDVKM come from the germline V gene. V lost 3 bases and J lost 12, with 12 bases in between. The CDR3 sequence: CASSLTRRWQFF. The CDR3, as DNA: TGTGCCAGCAGTTTGACAAGAAGGTGGCAGTTCTTC.

V gene TRBV6-1 combines with J gene TRBJ2-7; 11 bases map to TRBD1. CDR1 is MNHNS and CDR2 is SASEGT in the germline V gene. The CDR3 covers 15 residues. Unmatched junction bases numbered 7, after V lost 4 bases and J lost 5 bases. The CDR3: CASSVRDRGSHEQYF. CDR3 bases: TGTGCCAGCAGTGTCCGGGACAGGGGGTCTCACGAGCAGTACTTC.

This chain joins TRBV5-5 and TRBJ1-3; a possible D gene is TRBD1 (6 bases). The V and J ends lost 3 bases and 3 bases respectively, with 7 bases between them. The CDR3 spans 13 residues. CDR1 is SGHKS and CDR2 is YYEKEE in the germline V gene (reference sequence). CDR3 protein: CASSWTVGNTIYF. CDR3 DNA: TGTGCCAGCAGCTGGACAGTTGGAAACACCATATATTTT. The full variable domain, in which reference TRBV5-5 and TRBJ1-3 provide the parts outside the CDR3, is DAGVTQSPTHLIKTRGQQVTLRCSPISGHKSVSWYQQVLGQGPQFIFQYYEKEERGRGNFPDRFSARQFPNYSSELNVNALLLGDSALYLCASSWTVGNTIYFGEGSWLTVV.

Details on this clone: An end of the junction does not agree with germline; a read error may underlie this. This rearrangement joins TRBV28 to TRBJ1-2; D remains ambiguous. The CDR3 extends over 12 amino acids. Germline lookup yields CDR1 MDHEN and CDR2 SYDVKM. CDR3: CASSLRLMGYTF. The CDR3 DNA reads as TGTGCCAGCAGTTTACGGCTTATGGGCTACACTTTC.

The chain is built from TRBV7-9 and TRBJ2-1, with 8 bases fitting TRBD2. Germline trimming cut 1 base from V and 8 bases from J; bases unmatched to any gene: 7. CDR1 and CDR2 (germline): SEHNR, FQNEAQ (reference sequence). This CDR3 region has 15 residues. The DNA of the CDR3 is TGTGCCAGCAGCTTAGAGGCGGGAGGTATTTATGAGCAGTTCTTC. Its translation is CASSLEAGGIYEQFF. Variable domain in full (rest from reference TRBV7-9 and TRBJ2-1): DTGVSQNPRHKITKRGQNVTFRCDPISEHNRLYWYRQTLGQGPEFLTYFQNEAQLEKSRLLSDRFSAERPKGSFSTLEIQRTEQGDSAMYLCASSLEAGGIYEQFFGPGTRLTVL.

The genes are TRBV9 and TRBJ2-5; possible D gene TRBD2, 5 bases. This CDR3 comprises 15 residues. Trimming pared 0 bases from V and 2 bases from J, leaving 11 bases between. The germline V gene encodes CDR1 SGDLS and CDR2 YYNGEE. CDR3 residues: CASSVDPGVQETQYF. The CDR3, as DNA: TGTGCCAGCAGCGTAGATCCCGGGGTTCAAGAGACCCAGTACTTC.

This rearrangement joins TRBV7-2 to TRBJ2-2; D may be TRBD1 (6 bases). Trimming took 5 bases from V and 7 from J, leaving 23 bases between them. Per the germline V gene, CDR1 is SGHTA and CDR2 is FQGNSA. CDR3 length: 17 residues. The CDR3 bases are TGTGCCAGCAGCCCAGTACAGGGATCCTCGACAGGCGGGGAGCTGTTTTTT. This codes for CASSPVQGSSTGGELFF.

The chain combines TRBV7-3 with TRBJ2-2; D gene uncertain. This CDR3 has 13 residues. Germline CDR1 is SGHTA and CDR2 is FQGTGA. Trimming shortened V by 0 bases and J by 8 bases, and 7 bases separated the two germline ends. The CDR3 coding sequence is TGTGCCAGCAGCTTAACTCCTCGTGGGGAGCTGTTTTTT. Protein product: CASSLTPRGELFF. The full variable domain, rest sourced from reference TRBV7-3 and TRBJ2-2, is GAGVSQTPSNKVTEKGKYVELRCDPISGHTALYWYRQSLGQGPEFLIYFQGTGAADDSGLPNDRFFAVRPEGSVSTLKIQRTERGDSAVYLCASSLTPRGELFFGEGSRLTVL.

This clone was seen a few times. The J gene is TRBJ1-5, the V gene TRBV30; TRBD1 is a possible D gene (5 bases). The CDR3 has 13 residues. Trimming removed 1 base at V and 4 bases at J, with 8 bases between. From germline, CDR1 is GTSNPN and CDR2 SVGIG (reference sequence). The DNA for the CDR3 is TGTGCCTGGAGTGCATGGACAAATCAGCCCCAGCATTTT. It translates to CAWSAWTNQPQHF.

The gene calls are TRBV4-1 and TRBJ1-1; 11 nucleotides agree with TRBD1. CDR1 is MGHRA, CDR2 YSYEKL, per germline. V gave up 5 bases and J gave up 3 bases; unmatched junction bases: 5. The CDR3 runs to 15 residues. In nucleotides, the CDR3 is TGCGCCAGCAGCTGGGGACAGGGGGTCGACACTGAAGCTTTCTTT. Translated, it gives CASSWGQGVDTEAFF.

This chain joins TRBV13 and TRBJ2-1, with D possibly TRBD2 on 6 matching bases. The CDR3 contains 16 residues. The germline V gene has CDR1 PRHDT and CDR2 FYEKMQ (reference sequence). Trimming left V 5 bases short and J 4 bases short, with 18 bases between. CDR3 loop: CASSLPLRGGYNEQFF. The CDR3 DNA reads as TGTGCCAGCAGCCTCCCCCTCCGGGGAGGATACAATGAGCAGTTCTTC.

V and J are TRBV5-1 and TRBJ1-3; 9 positions agree with TRBD1. The J call is doubtful: the DNA matches TRBJ2-2 better. From germline, CDR1 is SGHRS and CDR2 YFSETQ. There are 14 residues in the CDR3. The CDR3 region is CASTGQGHTGELFF. The CDR3 region has the DNA TGCGCCAGCACGGGACAGGGACACACCGGGGAGCTGTTTTTT.

This clone was seen a few times. CDR3 DNA: TGCGCCAGCGGTGACAGGGGGTTTAATGGCTACACCTTC. Its translation: CASGDRGFNGYTF. This chain connects TRBV5-1 to TRBJ1-2, with 9 bases fitting TRBD1. V dropped 7 bases and J dropped 6; count of bases not matched to a gene: 7. From germline, CDR1 is SGHRS and CDR2 YFSETQ. The CDR3 has 13 residues.

The CDR3 DNA reads TGTGCCAGCAGCCTCGACAGGGGGGGATACAATGAGCAGTTCTTC. The encoded protein is CASSLDRGGYNEQFF. The genes are TRBV9 and TRBJ2-1; TRBD1 aligns across 9 bases. CDR1 SGDLS and CDR2 YYNGEE come from the germline V gene. The trim removed 4 bases at V and 4 bases at J, leaving 6 bases unmatched. This CDR3 spans 15 amino acids.

This clone was detected once. The CDR3 DNA is TGCAGTGCTACCCCCATGGAGGAGCAGTACTTC. Its protein product is CSATPMEEQYF. The chain employs TRBV20-1 and TRBJ2-7; D not resolved. The CDR3 consists of 11 residues. With 4 bases removed from V and 7 bases from J, the gap between germline ends came to 11 bases. Germline V lookup: CDR1 DFQATT, CDR2 SNEGSKA (reference sequence).

This clone was observed a handful of times. The rearrangement joins TRBV9 to TRBJ1-2, with 7 bases that match TRBD1. V trimming: 3 bases; J trimming: 2 bases; junction bases outside the gene matches: 4. The CDR3 has 14 amino acids. Germline V gene lookup returns CDR1 SGDLS and CDR2 YYNGEE. The DNA of the CDR3 is TGTGCCAGCAGCGGGCGACAGGGCAACTATGGCTACACCTTC. Amino acids: CASSGRQGNYGYTF.

The chain employs TRBV5-8 and TRBJ1-1; D is unclear. V was trimmed by 4 bases and J by 1 base, leaving 8 bases between them. The V gene's germline CDR1 is SGHTS and CDR2 YDEGEE. This CDR3 has 13 amino acids. CDR3 bases: TGTGCCAGCAGCCCGACAAGGAACACTGAAGCTTTCTTT. It specifies CASSPTRNTEAFF.

The chain is built from TRBV10-1 and TRBJ2-1; 16 nucleotides align to TRBD2. There are 18 residues in the CDR3. With 6 bases clipped from V and 3 bases from J, the junction kept 8 bases outside the gene matches. CDR1 and CDR2 (germline): WNHNN, SYGVQD (reference sequence). CDR3 DNA sequence: TGCGCCAGCAGCCCCGGGACTAGCGGGAGGGCCTTCTACAATGAGCAGTTCTTC. It specifies CASSPGTSGRAFYNEQFF.

This clone was seen only a few times. The V call is TRBV25-1, the J call TRBJ2-5; weak D call: TRBD1 (6 bases). CDR1 is MGHDK and CDR2 is SYGVNS in the germline V gene. The germline V and J ends were trimmed by 6 bases and 1 base, with 12 bases remaining between them. This CDR3 contains 14 residues. For the CDR3, the DNA is TGTGCCAGCAGGACCGACAGGACCCAAGAGACCCAGTACTTC. It specifies CASRTDRTQETQYF.

This chain connects TRBV4-3 to TRBJ2-6; 12 bases fit TRBD2. The junction had 7 bases not matched to a gene; V was cut back by 3 bases and J by 4 bases. Per the germline V gene, CDR1 is LGHNA and CDR2 is YSLEER. The CDR3 loop spans 18 amino acids. The CDR3: CASSQKTSGSSGANVLTF. Here the CDR3 DNA reads TGCGCCAGCAGCCAGAAGACTAGCGGGAGTTCGGGGGCCAACGTCCTGACTTTC.

This chain joins TRBV7-2 and TRBJ2-5; TRBD2 is a possible D gene (6 bases). Germline CDR1 is SGHTA and CDR2 is FQGNSA. The V and J ends lost 3 bases and 8 bases respectively, with 25 bases between them. This CDR3 is built from 17 residues. The CDR3: CASSFLGTGATVRTQYF. The CDR3, as DNA: TGTGCCAGCAGCTTCCTTGGGACTGGGGCGACCGTGCGAACCCAGTACTTC.

This clone came up once. The J gene is TRBJ1-3, the V gene TRBV30; 7 positions match TRBD1. CDR1 and CDR2 from the germline V gene are GTSNPN and SVGIG (reference sequence). Trimming took 4 bases from V and 0 from J; bases not matched to a gene: 6. The CDR3 is 15 amino acids. In DNA form, the CDR3 reads TGTGCCTGGAACCGACAGGGCCTCTCTGGAAACACCATATATTTT. This gives the protein CAWNRQGLSGNTIYF.

This sequence joins TRBV5-1 and TRBJ2-3; TRBD2 agrees at 11 bases. V gave up 0 bases and J gave up 7 bases; unmatched junction bases: 7. This CDR3 region has 16 residues. Germline-derived CDR1 and CDR2 are SGHRS and YFSETQ. DNA for the CDR3: TGCGCCAGCAGCTTGGTTCTAGCGGGGGGATCATATACGCAGTATTTT. Encoded protein: CASSLVLAGGSYTQYF.